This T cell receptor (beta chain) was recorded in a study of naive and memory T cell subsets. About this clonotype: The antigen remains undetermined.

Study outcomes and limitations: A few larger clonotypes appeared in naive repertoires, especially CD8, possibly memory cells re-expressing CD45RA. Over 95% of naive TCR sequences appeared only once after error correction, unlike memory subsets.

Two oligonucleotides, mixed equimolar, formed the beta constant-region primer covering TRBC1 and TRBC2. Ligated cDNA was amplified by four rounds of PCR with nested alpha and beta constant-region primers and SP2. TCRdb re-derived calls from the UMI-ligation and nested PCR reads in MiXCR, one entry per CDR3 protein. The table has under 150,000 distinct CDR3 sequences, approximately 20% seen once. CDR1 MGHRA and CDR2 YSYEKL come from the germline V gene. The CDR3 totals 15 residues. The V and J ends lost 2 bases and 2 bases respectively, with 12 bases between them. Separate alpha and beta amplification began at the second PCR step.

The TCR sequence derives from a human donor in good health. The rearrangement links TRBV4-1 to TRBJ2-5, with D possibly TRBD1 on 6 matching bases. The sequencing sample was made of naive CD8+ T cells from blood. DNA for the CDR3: TGCGCCAGCAGCCAATCCGAAGGGGGTCAAGAGACCCAGTACTTC. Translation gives CASSQSEGGQETQYF.